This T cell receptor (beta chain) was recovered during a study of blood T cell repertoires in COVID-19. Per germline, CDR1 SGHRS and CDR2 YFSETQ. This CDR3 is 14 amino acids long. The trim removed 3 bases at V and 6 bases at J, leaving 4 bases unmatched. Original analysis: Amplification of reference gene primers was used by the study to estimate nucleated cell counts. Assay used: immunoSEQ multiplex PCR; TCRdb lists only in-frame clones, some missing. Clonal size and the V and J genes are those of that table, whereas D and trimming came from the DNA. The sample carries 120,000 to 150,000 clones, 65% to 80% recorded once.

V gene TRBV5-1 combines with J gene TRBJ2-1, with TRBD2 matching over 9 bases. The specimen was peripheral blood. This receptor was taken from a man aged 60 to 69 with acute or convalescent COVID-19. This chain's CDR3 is CASSSTGLANEQFF. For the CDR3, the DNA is TGCGCCAGCAGCTCCACGGGACTAGCCAATGAGCAGTTCTTC.